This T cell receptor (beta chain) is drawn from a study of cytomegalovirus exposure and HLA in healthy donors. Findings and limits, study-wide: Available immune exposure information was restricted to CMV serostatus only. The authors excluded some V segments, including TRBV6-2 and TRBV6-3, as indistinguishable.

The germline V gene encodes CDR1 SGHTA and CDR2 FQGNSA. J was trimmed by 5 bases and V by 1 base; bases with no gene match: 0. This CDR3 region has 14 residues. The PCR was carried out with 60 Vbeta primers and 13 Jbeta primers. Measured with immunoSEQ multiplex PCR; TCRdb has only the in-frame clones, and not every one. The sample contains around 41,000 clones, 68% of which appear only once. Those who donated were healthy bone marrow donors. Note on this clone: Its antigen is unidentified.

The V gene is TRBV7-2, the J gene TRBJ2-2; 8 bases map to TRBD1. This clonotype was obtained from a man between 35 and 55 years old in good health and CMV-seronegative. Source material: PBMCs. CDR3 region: CASSLGQGTGELFF. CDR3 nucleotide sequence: TGTGCCAGCAGCTTAGGACAGGGGACCGGGGAGCTGTTTTTT.